The clone carrying this T cell receptor (beta chain) was seen only a few times. Its matching antigen is unknown. Because this beta chain is a stray read in a library intended to capture alpha chains, its abundance should not be given much weight. This sample was taken from a study of spatial heterogeneity in lung cancer. Study summary: Each unique TCR and UMI combination was seen more than ten times on average in raw reads.

The V segment lost 4 bases and the J segment 1 base; nucleotides outside the gene matches: 12. This CDR3 is 17 amino acids long. TCRdb ran MiXCR on the 5' RACE reads and lists one entry per CDR3 protein. The table records 2,000 to 2,500 distinct CDR3 sequences, roughly 20% of them present only once. Stated time point: sample taken at primary tumor resection. Sequencing of whole RNA from tumor, nontumor lung or frozen PBMC involved no sorting. General study findings and limits: How many expanded intratumoral alpha and beta TCRs were present tracked the tumor mutation count, which was a count of nonsynonymous mutations.

The genes are TRBV12-3 or TRBV12-4 and TRBJ2-5; 7 bases agree with TRBD1. This specimen consisted of lung tumor tissue, obtained at surgery. The source is a male donor with early-stage non-small cell lung cancer. CDR3 loop: CASSSPLRGRVQETQYF. The CDR3 nucleotides are TGTGCCAGCAGTTCCCCCCTTAGGGGGCGCGTCCAAGAGACCCAGTACTTC.